What follows describes a single T cell receptor (beta chain). Unmatched junction bases numbered 5, after V lost 5 bases and J lost 2 bases. CDR1 SGHTA and CDR2 FQGNSA come from the germline V gene. This CDR3 contains 14 residues. This record comes from a study of cytomegalovirus exposure and HLA in healthy donors. PCR was performed using 60 Vbeta and 13 Jbeta primers. Clones were sequenced by immunoSEQ multiplex PCR, and TCRdb holds only the in-frame ones, with some missing. The sample holds about 110,000 clones. The clonotype comes from a middle-aged man in good health and CMV-seropositive. Sequencing was done on a sample of PBMCs. J is TRBJ2-7 and V is TRBV7-2; 8 nucleotides match TRBD2. The CDR3 DNA sequence: TGTGCCAGCAGCCCCCGACTAGCGACCTACGAGCAGTACTTC. It yields the protein CASSPRLATYEQYF. Filled out from reference TRBV7-2 and TRBJ2-7, the complete variable domain reads GAGVSQSPSNKVTEKGKDVELRCDPISGHTALYWYRQSLGQGLEFLIYFQGNSAPDKSGLPSDRFSAERTGGSVSTLTIQRTQQEDSAVYLCASSPRLATYEQYFGPGTRLTVT.